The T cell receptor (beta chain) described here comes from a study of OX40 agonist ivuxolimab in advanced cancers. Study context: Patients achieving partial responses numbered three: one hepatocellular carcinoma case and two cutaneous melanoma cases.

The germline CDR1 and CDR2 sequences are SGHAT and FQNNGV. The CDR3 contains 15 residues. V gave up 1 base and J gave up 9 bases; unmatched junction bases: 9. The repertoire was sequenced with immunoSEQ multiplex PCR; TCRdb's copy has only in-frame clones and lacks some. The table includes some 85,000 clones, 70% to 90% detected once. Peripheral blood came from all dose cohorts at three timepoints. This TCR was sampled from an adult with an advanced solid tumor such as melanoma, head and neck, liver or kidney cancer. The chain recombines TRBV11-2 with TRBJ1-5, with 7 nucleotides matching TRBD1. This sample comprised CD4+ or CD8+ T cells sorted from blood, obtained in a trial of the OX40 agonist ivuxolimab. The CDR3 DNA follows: TGTGCCAGCAGCTTAGCGATAACAGGGGAGTCGCCCCAGCATTTT. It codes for CASSLAITGESPQHF.